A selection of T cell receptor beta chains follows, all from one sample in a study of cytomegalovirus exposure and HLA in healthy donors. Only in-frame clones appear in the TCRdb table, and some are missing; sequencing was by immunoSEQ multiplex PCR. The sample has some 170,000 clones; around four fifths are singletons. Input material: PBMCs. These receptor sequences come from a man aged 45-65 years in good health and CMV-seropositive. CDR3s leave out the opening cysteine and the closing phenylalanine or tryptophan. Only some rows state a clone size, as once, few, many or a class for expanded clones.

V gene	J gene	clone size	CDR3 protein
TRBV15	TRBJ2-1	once	ATSRYGAYNEQF
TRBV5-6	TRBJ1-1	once	ASLRTGMNTEAF
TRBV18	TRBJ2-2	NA	ASSYVRVENTGELF
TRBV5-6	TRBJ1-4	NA	ASSGRRGEKLF
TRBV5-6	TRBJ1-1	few	ASSLGRALHLNTEAF
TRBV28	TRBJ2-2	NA	ASSWDTNTGELF
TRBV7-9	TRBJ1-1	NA	ASSLFVGGNTEAF
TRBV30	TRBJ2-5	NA	AWSVSSGGQY
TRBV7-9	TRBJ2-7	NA	ASSPRGVTYEQY
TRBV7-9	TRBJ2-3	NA	ASSPARGLYNTQY
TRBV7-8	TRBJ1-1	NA	ASCVTGVSTEAF
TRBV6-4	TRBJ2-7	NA	ASIRWGRQATYEQY
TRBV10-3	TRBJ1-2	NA	AIREELGIRSGNGYT
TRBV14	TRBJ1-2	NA	ASSQEPHANYGYT
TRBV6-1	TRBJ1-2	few	ASSVARTGGNYGYT
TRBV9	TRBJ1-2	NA	ASSSSSGGYGYT
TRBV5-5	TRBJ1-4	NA	ASGWGQGSEKLF
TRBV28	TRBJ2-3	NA	ASSLYVAGGPTDTQY
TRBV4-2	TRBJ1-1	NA	ASSQLGGTNEAF
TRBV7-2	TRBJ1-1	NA	ASSTGQGIYTEAF
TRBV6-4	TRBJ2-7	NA	ASSPGVYEQY
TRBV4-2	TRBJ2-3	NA	ASSLAISTDTQY